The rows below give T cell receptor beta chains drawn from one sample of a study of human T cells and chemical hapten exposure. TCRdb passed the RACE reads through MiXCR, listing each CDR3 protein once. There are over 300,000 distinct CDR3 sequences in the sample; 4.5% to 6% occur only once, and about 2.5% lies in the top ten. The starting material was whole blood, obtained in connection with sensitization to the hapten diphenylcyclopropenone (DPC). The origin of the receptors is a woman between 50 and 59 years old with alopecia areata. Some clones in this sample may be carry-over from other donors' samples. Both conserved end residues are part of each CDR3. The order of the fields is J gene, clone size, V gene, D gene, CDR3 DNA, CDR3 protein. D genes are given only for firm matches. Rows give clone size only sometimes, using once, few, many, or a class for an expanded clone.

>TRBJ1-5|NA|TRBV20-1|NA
TGCAGTGCTATGGTGGGGGGGAGCAATCAGCCCCAGCATTTT
CSAMVGGSNQPQHF
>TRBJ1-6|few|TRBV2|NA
TGTGCCAGCAGAGCGTCGGGCCCTTCACCCCTCCACTTT
CASRASGPSPLHF
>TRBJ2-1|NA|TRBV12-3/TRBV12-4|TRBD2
TGTGCCAGCAGTCCCTCCAGCGGGGGGGGCTACAATGAGCAGTTCTTC
CASSPSSGGGYNEQFF
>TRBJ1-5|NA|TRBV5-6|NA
TGTGCCAGCAGCTTTCAGGACAGTAATACGCCCCAGCATTTT
CASSFQDSNTPQHF
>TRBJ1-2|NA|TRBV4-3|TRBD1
TGCGCCAGCAGCCAAGTAGGGACAGGTCGCGCTTATGGCTACACCTTC
CASSQVGTGRAYGYTF
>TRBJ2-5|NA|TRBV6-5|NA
TGTGCCAGCAGTTACTCACAGGTCCAAGAGACCCAGTACTTC
CASSYSQVQETQYF
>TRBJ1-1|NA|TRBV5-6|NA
TGTGCCAGCAGCTTGAGGGAAATGAACACTGAAGCTTTCTTT
CASSLREMNTEAFF
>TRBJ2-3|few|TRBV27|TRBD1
TGTGCCAGCAGTCACCTGCCCCTTACAGGGGGAGCAACAGATACGCAGTATTTT
CASSHLPLTGGATDTQYF
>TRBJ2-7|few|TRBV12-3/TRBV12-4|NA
TGTGCCAGCATAGGCGCCACCTCCTACGAGCAGTACTTC
CASIGATSYEQYF
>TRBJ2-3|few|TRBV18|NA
TGTGCCAGCTCACCATACAGCGATACGCAGTATTTT
CASSPYSDTQYF
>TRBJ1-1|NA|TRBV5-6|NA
TGTGCCAGCAGAGCTTGGGGGGCGAACACTGAAGCTTTCTTT
CASRAWGANTEAFF
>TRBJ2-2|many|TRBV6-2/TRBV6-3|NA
TGTGCCAGCAGTTATCCGGGCAGGAACACCGGGGAGCTGTTTTTT
CASSYPGRNTGELFF
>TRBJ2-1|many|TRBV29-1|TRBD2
TGCAGCGTTCTCCTAGCGGGGGGACGCAATGAGCAGTTCTTC
CSVLLAGGRNEQFF
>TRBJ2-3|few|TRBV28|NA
TGTGCCAGCAGAAACCCTCGCACCACAGATACGCAGTATTTT
CASRNPRTTDTQYF
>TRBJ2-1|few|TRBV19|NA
TGTGCCAGTAGTATGGTTAGTTACAATGAGCAGTTCTTC
CASSMVSYNEQFF
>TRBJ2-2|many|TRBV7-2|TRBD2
TGTGCCAGCAGCTTCACGGGGAGGGGTAGCGGGAGCTCCGGGGAGCTGTTTTTT
CASSFTGRGSGSSGELFF
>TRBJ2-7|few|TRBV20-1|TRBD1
TGCAGTGTCTCGACAGGGCAAAGCTACGAGCAGTACTTC
CSVSTGQSYEQYF
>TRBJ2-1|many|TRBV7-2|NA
TGTGCCAGCCAGGGTCGCGGTAGCGGTTACAATGAGCAGTTCTTC
CASQGRGSGYNEQFF
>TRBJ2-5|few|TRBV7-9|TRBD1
TGTGCCAGCAGCCATCGACAGGGGGCAGTCCCAAACCAAGAGACCCAGTACTTC
CASSHRQGAVPNQETQYF
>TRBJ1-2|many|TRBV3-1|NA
TGTGCCAGCAGCCCAGGGGCAGGGAGGACTGGCTACACCTTC
CASSPGAGRTGYTF
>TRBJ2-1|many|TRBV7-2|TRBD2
TGTGCCAGCAGCTTATTACTAGCGGGAGGGCCTGATGAGCAGTTCTTC
CASSLLLAGGPDEQFF
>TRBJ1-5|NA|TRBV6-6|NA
TGTGCCAGCAGAATACAGGGAAGGAGCAATCAGCCCCAGCATTTT
CASRIQGRSNQPQHF
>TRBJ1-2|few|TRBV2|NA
TGTGCCAGCAGTAAAGGACAGACTAACTATGGCTACACCTTC
CASSKGQTNYGYTF
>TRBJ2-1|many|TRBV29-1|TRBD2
TGCAGCGCACTAGCGGGGACACTCTTC
CSALAGTLF
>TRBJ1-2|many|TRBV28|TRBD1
TGTGCCAGCAGTGCAAACACAGGGGGCACGAATGGCTACACCTTC
CASSANTGGTNGYTF
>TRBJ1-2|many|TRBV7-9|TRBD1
TGTGCCAGCAGGGTTCCGGGACAGGGGAACTATGGCTACACCTTC
CASRVPGQGNYGYTF
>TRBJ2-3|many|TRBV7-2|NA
TGTGCCAGCAGCCGGCGAGGTTTCGGGGCTAGCACAGATACGCAGTATTTT
CASSRRGFGASTDTQYF
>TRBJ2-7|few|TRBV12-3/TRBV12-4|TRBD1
TGTGCCAGCAGTTTAGCGGACAGGGCCTACGAGCAGTACTTC
CASSLADRAYEQYF
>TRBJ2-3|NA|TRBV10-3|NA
TGTGCCACGGCAGTGGGGGTAACCACAGATACGCAGTATTTT
CATAVGVTTDTQYF
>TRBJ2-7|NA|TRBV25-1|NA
TGTGCCAGCCGTCAGGGATTGTACGAGCAGTACTTC
CASRQGLYEQYF
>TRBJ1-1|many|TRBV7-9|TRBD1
TGTGCCAGCAGCCTCAAACAGGGGATGAACACTGAAGCTTTCTTT
CASSLKQGMNTEAFF
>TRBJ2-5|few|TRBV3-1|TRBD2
TGTGCCAGCAGCCTTTTCCGGGGGGTACAAGAGACCCAGTACTTC
CASSLFRGVQETQYF
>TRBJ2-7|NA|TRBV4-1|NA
TGCGCCAGCAGCCAAGGGCCTAGCGCTGCCTACGAGCAGTACTTC
CASSQGPSAAYEQYF
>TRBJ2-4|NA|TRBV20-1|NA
TGCAGTGCTCGTTCACAGGGTAAAAACATTCAGTACTTC
CSARSQGKNIQYF
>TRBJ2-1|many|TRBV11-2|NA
TGTGCCAGCAGCTTATCAGTATCCCTGAATAATGAGCAGTTCTTC
CASSLSVSLNNEQFF
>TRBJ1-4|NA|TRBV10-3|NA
TGTGCCATCAGCAGAACAGGGAAGGCAACTAATGAAAAACTGTTTTTT
CAISRTGKATNEKLFF
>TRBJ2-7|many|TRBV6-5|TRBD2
TGTGCCAGCAGTTACATTGCGGGAGGGCCTAGTGAGCAGTACTTC
CASSYIAGGPSEQYF
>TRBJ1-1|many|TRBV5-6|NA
TGTGCCAGCAGCTTTTCAGGGAGTAATGCTGAAGCTTTCTTT
CASSFSGSNAEAFF
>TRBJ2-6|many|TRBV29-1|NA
TGCAGCGTTCCGGACAAGTACTCTGGGGCCAACGTCCTGACTTTC
CSVPDKYSGANVLTF
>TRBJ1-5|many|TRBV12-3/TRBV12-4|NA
TGTGCCAGCAGTTTAGGGGCGCTACAGCCCCAGCATTTT
CASSLGALQPQHF
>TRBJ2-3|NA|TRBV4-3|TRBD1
TGCGCCAGCAGCCCGGGGACAGGGCACACAGATACGCAGTATTTT
CASSPGTGHTDTQYF
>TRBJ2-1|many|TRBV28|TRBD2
TGTGCCAGCAGTTTATCGAGCGGGAGTGGTGAGCAGTTCTTC
CASSLSSGSGEQFF
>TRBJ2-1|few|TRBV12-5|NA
TGTGCTAGTGGTTTGGTACCAGCGGAACCTCCGTCCTACAATGAGCAGTTCTTC
CASGLVPAEPPSYNEQFF